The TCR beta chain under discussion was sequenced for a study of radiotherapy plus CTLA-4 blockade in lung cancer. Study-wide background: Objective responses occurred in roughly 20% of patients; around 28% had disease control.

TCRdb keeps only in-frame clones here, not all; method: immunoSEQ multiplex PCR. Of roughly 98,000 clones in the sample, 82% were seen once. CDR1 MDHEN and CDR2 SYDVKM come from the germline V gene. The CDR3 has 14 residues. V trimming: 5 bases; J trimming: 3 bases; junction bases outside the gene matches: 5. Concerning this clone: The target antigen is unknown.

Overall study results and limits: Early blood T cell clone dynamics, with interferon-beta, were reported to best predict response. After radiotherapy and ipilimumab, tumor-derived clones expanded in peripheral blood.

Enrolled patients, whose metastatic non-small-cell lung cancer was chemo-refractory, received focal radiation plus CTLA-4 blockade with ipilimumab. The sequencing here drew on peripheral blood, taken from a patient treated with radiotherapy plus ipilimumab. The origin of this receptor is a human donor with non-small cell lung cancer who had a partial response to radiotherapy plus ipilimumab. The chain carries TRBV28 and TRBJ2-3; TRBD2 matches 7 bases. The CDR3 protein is CASSHDGGTDTQYF. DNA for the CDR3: TGTGCCAGCAGTCATGACGGGGGGACAGATACGCAGTATTTT.